A selection of T cell receptor beta chains follows, all from one sample in a study of neurological immune-mediated disorders. TCRdb reprocessed the 5' RACE reads with MiXCR, giving one entry per CDR3 protein. The repertoire holds 53,000 or so distinct CDR3 sequences, with approximately 12% as singletons. Sequencing used PBMCs. Source of these receptors: a woman aged 55-69 years with HTLV-1-associated myelopathy (HAM/TSP). CDR3s leave out the opening cysteine and the closing phenylalanine or tryptophan.

CDR3	J	V
SVAQGTPYGYT	TRBJ1-2	TRBV20-1
ASSSLGQQETQY	TRBJ2-5	TRBV12-3/TRBV12-4
SAPPTGTGRTEAF	TRBJ1-1	TRBV20-1
SASGAVTSYEQY	TRBJ2-7	TRBV20-1
SASPGQGVGNTIY	TRBJ1-3	TRBV20-1
ASSQQASYGYT	TRBJ1-2	TRBV5-6
ASAPSGRSTDTQY	TRBJ2-3	TRBV5-1
ASSLARTPLTDTQY	TRBJ2-3	TRBV5-1
ASSSTRLGEDTQY	TRBJ2-3	TRBV7-2
ASSRGTSGQETQY	TRBJ2-5	TRBV5-1
ASSLGASTDTQY	TRBJ2-3	TRBV5-1
ASSYETGDKNIQY	TRBJ2-4	TRBV11-2
ASSLTWTGNTIY	TRBJ1-3	TRBV12-3/TRBV12-4
ASSRTSGRYEQY	TRBJ2-7	TRBV5-1
ASRSDHQGLASLH	TRBJ1-6	TRBV27
SAKQGASNQPQH	TRBJ1-5	TRBV20-1
ASTYRQGRTGELF	TRBJ2-2	TRBV5-5
ASSDGHQTNYGYT	TRBJ1-2	TRBV6-2/TRBV6-3
ASSQGQRTSTNEKLF	TRBJ1-4	TRBV5-1
ASSGTSGTYNEQF	TRBJ2-1	TRBV5-5
ASQTGYQPQH	TRBJ1-5	TRBV28
ASSQNSGANVLT	TRBJ2-6	TRBV5-1
ATSRRGQDTQY	TRBJ2-3	TRBV6-6
ASDREGSYEQY	TRBJ2-7	TRBV27
ASSQTGVTGELF	TRBJ2-2	TRBV11-3
SAPGRAGTEAF	TRBJ1-1	TRBV20-1
ASSPEPRLASIDNEQF	TRBJ2-1	TRBV18
ASSLGQGFHEQY	TRBJ2-7	TRBV5-1
ASSPRVLAGGPGELF	TRBJ2-2	TRBV7-2
SVDLTALGTQY	TRBJ2-5	TRBV29-1
ASRPAGLDTDTQY	TRBJ2-3	TRBV5-1
ASSQALNEKLF	TRBJ1-4	TRBV4-1
ASSLAAANNNEQF	TRBJ2-1	TRBV5-6
SASSRTGEWYTEAF	TRBJ1-1	TRBV20-1
ASSSGREYTGELF	TRBJ2-2	TRBV7-2
ASSQDRLAFYEQY	TRBJ2-7	TRBV3-1
SAGTVQETQY	TRBJ2-5	TRBV20-1
ASRTANQPQH	TRBJ1-5	TRBV19
SASGRRAINEQF	TRBJ2-1	TRBV20-1
ASSFRREKVQQY	TRBJ2-7	TRBV27
ASSKGTGQTYEQY	TRBJ2-7	TRBV6-5
ASSLGGGFSYEQY	TRBJ2-7	TRBV5-1
ASSYSGGSKGNQPQH	TRBJ1-5	TRBV6-6
SVEDSGRNTEAF	TRBJ1-1	TRBV29-1
ASSQASGARDLREQY	TRBJ2-7	TRBV3-1
ASSLNGNRNNQPQH	TRBJ1-5	TRBV28
ASSLDRGTDTQY	TRBJ2-3	TRBV12-3/TRBV12-4
ASSLYGQSWDIQY	TRBJ2-4	TRBV7-2
ASSSTSWEQF	TRBJ2-1	TRBV5-1
ASSYSGGRGYT	TRBJ1-2	TRBV6-2/TRBV6-3
ASGLTGTGELF	TRBJ2-2	TRBV12-5
ASSSRGTGSTDTQY	TRBJ2-3	TRBV11-2
SADRDGTGEQY	TRBJ2-7	TRBV20-1
SAPGQGDTEAF	TRBJ1-1	TRBV20-1
ASSGGRDSAYEQY	TRBJ2-7	TRBV7-2
ASSLGTSGRLTHSYEQY	TRBJ2-7	TRBV11-1
ASIPGTSGYNEQF	TRBJ2-1	TRBV2
ASSHRYNEQF	TRBJ2-1	TRBV3-1
ASRGVASEQY	TRBJ2-7	TRBV5-6